This T cell receptor beta chain emerged from a study of follicular helper T cells after annual influenza vaccination. V lost 8 bases to trimming and J lost 8 bases, with 22 bases between them. Per germline, CDR1 MNHNY and CDR2 SVGAGI (reference sequence). This CDR3 is built from 15 residues. Regarding time point: 2015-2016 season, 7 days after influenza vaccination. TCRdb keeps only in-frame clones here, not all; method: immunoSEQ multiplex PCR. Here the sample spans about 790 clones, about four fifths being singletons. The chain recombines TRBV6-6 with TRBJ2-1, with D possibly being TRBD1 (5 bases). The sequence was obtained from an adult who received the influenza vaccine. This specimen was CXCR5+ CD38+ circulating T follicular helper cells from blood, taken 7 days after influenza vaccination. Subset defined: circulating Tfh, non-naive CD4+CXCR5+PD-1+ (ICOS+CD38+ or ICOS-CD38-). The CDR3 is CASHHQGSTGDEQFF. CDR3 DNA sequence: TGTGCCAGCCACCACCAGGGTTCTACGGGCGATGAGCAGTTCTTC.